These 23 T cell receptor beta chains came from one sample sequenced in a study of Tregs in tolerant kidney transplant recipients. Assay used: immunoSEQ multiplex PCR; TCRdb lists only in-frame clones, some missing. The repertoire holds fewer than 70,000 clones, with about four fifths as singletons. The material sequenced was CD4+ T cells from blood. These receptors came from a human donor in good health.

This clone has just one count. This rearrangement joins TRBV29-1 to TRBJ1-1, with 7 bases lining up with TRBD1. Looked up from germline, CDR1 is SQVTM and CDR2 is ANQGSEA. This CDR3 contains 14 residues. The V and J ends lost 7 bases and 1 base, in that order; junction bases with no gene match: 9. CDR3 bases: TGCAGCGCGAAACGGGACAGAACGAACACTGAAGCTTTCTTT. Encoded protein: CSAKRDRTNTEAFF.

This clone was seen more than once but under ten times. The chain couples TRBV7-6 to TRBJ1-1, with 8 positions matching TRBD1. The CDR3 spans 14 residues. The germline gives CDR1 SGHVS, CDR2 FNYEAQ. V shed 0 bases, J shed 10 bases, and the junction held 7 bases outside the gene matches. This chain's CDR3 is CASSLATRGTGAFF. In DNA form, the CDR3 reads TGTGCCAGCAGCTTAGCTACCAGGGGGACAGGAGCTTTCTTT.

The gene calls are TRBV12-5 and TRBJ2-3; D is uncertain. The CDR3 loop spans 17 amino acids. Germline V CDR1 and CDR2: LGHNT, FRNRAP. The germline V and J ends were trimmed by 5 bases and 0 bases, with 18 bases remaining between them. The CDR3 region has the DNA TGTGCTAGTGGTCCGGCGACCAGTAAGACTAGCACAGATACGCAGTATTTT. Translating gives CASGPATSKTSTDTQYF.

This sequence joins TRBV7-3 and TRBJ1-2; 11 nucleotides line up with TRBD1. The CDR3 is 18 residues long. Unmatched junction bases numbered 11, after V lost 1 base and J lost 4 bases. Germline values: CDR1 SGHTA, CDR2 FQGTGA. Here the CDR3 DNA reads TGTGCCAGCAGCTTAATAGGGCCGGGACAGGGGGTTCCCTATGGCTACACCTTC. This gives the protein CASSLIGPGQGVPYGYTF.

The V gene is TRBV30, the J gene TRBJ1-3; D not certain. V gave up 3 bases and J gave up 0 bases, with 18 bases separating them. In germline, CDR1 is GTSNPN, CDR2 SVGIG (reference sequence). There are 17 residues in the CDR3. DNA of the CDR3: TGTGCCTGGAGACGGGGAAAACAGCGGGACTCTGGAAACACCATATATTTT. This gives the protein CAWRRGKQRDSGNTIYF.

On this clone itself: The junction departs from germline at one end; a sequencing error may be responsible. The chain combines TRBV15 with TRBJ2-3; TRBD2 aligns across 9 bases. Germline loops: CDR1 LNHNV, CDR2 YYDKDF (reference sequence). The CDR3 is made up of 12 amino acids. For the CDR3, the DNA is TGTGCCACCAGCCCCCGCGGGAGGACTAGCGTTTTT. It specifies CATSPRGRTSVF.

The chain recombines TRBV7-8 with TRBJ2-1; 12 positions match TRBD2. Per the germline V gene, CDR1 is SGHVS and CDR2 is FQNEAQ. J gave up 10 bases and V 6 bases, and 7 bases lay outside the gene matches. The CDR3 extends over 14 amino acids. The CDR3, as DNA: TGTGCCAGCAGAACCTTCGGACTAGCGGGGGAGCAGTTCTTC. This codes for CASRTFGLAGEQFF.

V is TRBV9 and J is TRBJ2-1; 9 positions agree with TRBD2. CDR3 length equals 15 residues. Trimming cost V 2 bases and J 6 bases; bases outside gene matches: 6. Germline CDR1 reads SGDLS; CDR2 reads YYNGEE. The CDR3 protein is CASSVGSGRSNEQFF. The CDR3 nucleotides read TGTGCCAGCAGCGTGGGGAGCGGGAGGTCCAATGAGCAGTTCTTC.

This clone has a single count. V is TRBV7-9 and J is TRBJ1-2; 8 nucleotides agree with TRBD1. V trimming: 5 bases; J trimming: 4 bases; junction bases outside the gene matches: 15. This CDR3 has 17 residues. Germline values: CDR1 SEHNR, CDR2 FQNEAQ (reference sequence). CDR3: CASSPPGQALYLYGYTF. The CDR3 DNA reads TGTGCCAGCAGCCCACCGGGACAGGCCCTTTATCTCTATGGCTACACCTTC. Drawing the rest from reference TRBV7-9 and TRBJ1-2, the complete variable domain is DTGVSQNPRHKITKRGQNVTFRCDPISEHNRLYWYRQTLGQGPEFLTYFQNEAQLEKSRLLSDRFSAERPKGSFSTLEIQRTEQGDSAMYLCASSPPGQALYLYGYTFGSGTRLTVV.

A single count supports this clone. The chain recombines TRBV4-3 with TRBJ2-5, with D perhaps TRBD2 (5 bases). Germline assignment: CDR1 LGHNA and CDR2 YSLEER. The CDR3 is 14 amino acids. V lost 0 bases, J lost 3 bases, and 8 bases lay in between. CDR3 sequence (DNA): TGCGCCAGCAGCCAAGATTACGGGAAAGAGACCCAGTACTTC. It translates to CASSQDYGKETQYF.

The V call is TRBV7-8, the J call TRBJ1-3; 10 nucleotides match TRBD1. V gave up 1 base and J gave up 4 bases; unmatched junction bases: 7. CDR1 and CDR2 from the germline V gene are SGHVS and FQNEAQ. The CDR3 covers 17 residues. The CDR3 loop reads CASSLGFGTGAGNTIYF. CDR3 nucleotide sequence: TGTGCCAGCAGCTTAGGGTTTGGGACAGGGGCCGGAAACACCATATATTTT.

The CDR3 is CASSPRSSLLGGANVLTF. In DNA, the CDR3 is TGTGCCAGCAGTCCTAGGTCATCCCTACTGGGAGGGGCCAACGTCCTGACTTTC. The chain uses TRBV25-1 and TRBJ2-6; D is undetermined. Trimming stripped 5 bases from V and 4 bases from J, with 21 bases between. The CDR3 has 18 residues. CDR1 and CDR2 (germline): MGHDK, SYGVNS.

The chain links TRBV2 to TRBJ1-5, with no clear D. CDR1 is SNHLY, CDR2 FYNNEI, per germline. The V and J ends lost 5 bases and 0 bases respectively, with 8 bases between them. This CDR3 comprises 14 residues. The chain's CDR3 is CASSQPYSNQPQHF. In DNA form, the CDR3 reads TGTGCCAGCAGTCAGCCCTATAGCAATCAGCCCCAGCATTTT. The variable domain in full, with the rest retrieved from reference TRBV2 and TRBJ1-5, is EPEVTQTPSHQVTQMGQEVILRCVPISNHLYFYWYRQILGQKVEFLVSFYNNEISEKSEIFDDQFSVERPDGSNFTLKIRSTKLEDSAMYFCASSQPYSNQPQHFGDGTRLSIL.

This clone was counted between two and nine times. This chain connects TRBV12-5 to TRBJ2-7; 7 bases line up with TRBD1. Trimming at V came to 10 bases and at J to 2 bases, leaving 5 bases not matched to a gene. The CDR3 contains 12 residues. Looked up from germline, CDR1 is LGHNT and CDR2 is FRNRAP. The CDR3, as DNA: TGTGCTAACCCCGACAGGGCCTACGAGCAGTACTTC. Translating gives CANPDRAYEQYF.

J is TRBJ1-2 and V is TRBV19; possible D gene TRBD1, 5 bases. Germline CDR1 is LNHDA and CDR2 is SQIVND (reference sequence). The CDR3 extends over 13 amino acids. Trimming removed 8 bases from V and 5 bases from J, with 15 bases in between. The CDR3 region is CASVGDSSYGYTF. CDR3 nucleotide sequence: TGTGCCAGTGTAGGTGACAGCTCATATGGCTACACCTTC.

This clone was counted only a few times. V gene TRBV20-1 combines with J gene TRBJ2-7; D gene ambiguous. Trimming left V 3 bases short and J 7 bases short, with 10 bases between. Germline values: CDR1 DFQATT, CDR2 SNEGSKA (reference sequence). The CDR3 extends over 11 amino acids. As DNA, the CDR3 is TGCAGTGCTAGTTCCGGAGTGGAGCAGTACTTC. Translating it yields CSASSGVEQYF.

The rearrangement uses TRBV19 and TRBJ2-3; 7 nucleotides agree with TRBD2. The V gene's germline CDR1 is LNHDA and CDR2 SQIVND (reference sequence). The CDR3 length is 15 residues. The ends lost 7 bases at V and 2 bases at J; junction bases unmatched: 9. CDR3 loop: CASTTGGGFTDTQYF. Written as DNA, the CDR3 is TGTGCCAGTACCACTGGGGGAGGGTTCACAGATACGCAGTATTTT.

This chain uses TRBV15 with TRBJ2-7; D is possibly TRBD2 (6 bases). The CDR3 consists of 13 residues. Germline V CDR1 and CDR2: LNHNV, YYDKDF (reference sequence). V dropped 0 bases and J dropped 7 bases, with 10 bases sitting between them. CDR3 coding DNA: TGTGCCACCAGCAGAGATCCCGCGGGGGAGCAGTACTTC. Amino acids: CATSRDPAGEQYF.

The chain has TRBV9 and TRBJ1-4, with 11 nucleotides matching TRBD1. The V gene's germline CDR1 is SGDLS and CDR2 YYNGEE. V dropped 3 bases and J dropped 8; count of bases not matched to a gene: 6. This CDR3 comprises 15 residues. The CDR3 here is CASSAADRGREKLFF. The CDR3 DNA reads TGTGCCAGCAGCGCCGCGGACAGGGGGCGCGAAAAACTGTTTTTT.

The chain employs TRBV6-6 and TRBJ1-4, with TRBD1 as a possible D gene (6 bases). Germline CDR1 reads MNHNY; CDR2 reads SVGAGI (reference sequence). V lost 6 bases to trimming and J lost 4 bases, with 15 bases between them. This CDR3 is 15 amino acids long. Here the CDR3 reads CASSRGTFGNEKLFF. For the CDR3, the DNA is TGTGCCAGCAGCCGCGGGACATTTGGTAATGAAAAACTGTTTTTT.

The chain has TRBV7-2 and TRBJ2-1, with D unresolved. Germline CDR1 is SGHTA and CDR2 is FQGNSA. Trimming stripped 5 bases from V and 9 bases from J, with 11 bases between. The CDR3 covers 12 residues. CDR3 sequence: CASSPPFGEQFF. The CDR3 DNA sequence: TGTGCCAGCAGCCCCCCTTTCGGTGAGCAGTTCTTC. Combining the CDR3 with reference TRBV7-2 and TRBJ2-1 gives the whole variable domain GAGVSQSPSNKVTEKGKDVELRCDPISGHTALYWYRQSLGQGLEFLIYFQGNSAPDKSGLPSDRFSAERTGGSVSTLTIQRTQQEDSAVYLCASSPPFGEQFFGPGTRLTVL.

The rearrangement links TRBV7-2 to TRBJ2-3; D is perhaps TRBD1 (5 bases). CDR1 is SGHTA and CDR2 is FQGNSA in the germline V gene. The CDR3 consists of 16 residues. Trimming removed 4 bases at V and 0 bases at J, with 14 bases between. CDR3 in amino acids: CASSSRQSLSTDTQYF. The CDR3, as DNA: TGTGCCAGCAGCTCCAGACAGTCTTTGAGCACAGATACGCAGTATTTT.

This sequence joins TRBV6-5 and TRBJ1-3, with unresolved D. The germline V and J ends were trimmed by 6 bases and 2 bases, with 14 bases remaining between them. The CDR3 sequence is 15 residues long. In germline, CDR1 is MNHEY, CDR2 SVGAGI. As DNA, the CDR3 is TGTGCCAGCAGGTTGACTGTGGTAGCTGGAAACACCATATATTTT. Translation gives CASRLTVVAGNTIYF.